The clone carrying this T cell receptor (beta chain) has only a few counts. The data were obtained in a study of T-cell reconstitution after alpha-beta-depleted transplantation in children. Researchers prepared the TCRbeta library using unique molecular identifiers, the study reports. A single record per CDR3 protein comes from TCRdb applying MiXCR to the PCR reads. The sample consists of approximately 400,000 distinct CDR3 sequences, around 9.9% of them appearing once. Looked up from germline, CDR1 is DFQATT and CDR2 is SNEGSKA (reference sequence). The V and J ends lost 0 bases and 6 bases respectively, with 14 bases between them. CDR3 length equals 14 residues.

This receptor was obtained from a human donor who donated a stem cell graft to a child with acute myeloid leukemia. Sequenced here: PBMCs from the stem cell graft donor, sampled from the stem cell graft. The chain links TRBV20-1 to TRBJ1-1, with no clear D. CDR3 residues: CSARDPALFSEAFF. In DNA form, the CDR3 reads TGCAGTGCTAGAGATCCGGCCCTCTTTTCTGAAGCTTTCTTT.